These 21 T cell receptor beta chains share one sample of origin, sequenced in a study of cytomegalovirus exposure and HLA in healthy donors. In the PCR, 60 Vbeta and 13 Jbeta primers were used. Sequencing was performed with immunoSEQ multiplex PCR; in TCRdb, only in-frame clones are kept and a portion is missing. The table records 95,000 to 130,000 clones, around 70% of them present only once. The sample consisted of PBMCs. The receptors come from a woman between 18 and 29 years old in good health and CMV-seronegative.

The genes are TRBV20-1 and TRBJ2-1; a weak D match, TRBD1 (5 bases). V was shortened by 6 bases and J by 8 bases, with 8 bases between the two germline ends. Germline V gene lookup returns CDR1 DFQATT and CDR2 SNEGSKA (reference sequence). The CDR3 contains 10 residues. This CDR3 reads CSAQDHEQFF. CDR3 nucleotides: TGCAGTGCACAGGACCATGAGCAGTTCTTC.

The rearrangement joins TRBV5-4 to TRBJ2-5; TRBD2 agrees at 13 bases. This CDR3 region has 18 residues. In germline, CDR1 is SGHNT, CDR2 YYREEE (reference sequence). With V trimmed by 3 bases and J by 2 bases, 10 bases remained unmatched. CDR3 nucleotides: TGTGCCAGCAGCTCAACGGGACTAGCGGGGAAGAGGCAAGAGACCCAGTACTTC. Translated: CASSSTGLAGKRQETQYF.

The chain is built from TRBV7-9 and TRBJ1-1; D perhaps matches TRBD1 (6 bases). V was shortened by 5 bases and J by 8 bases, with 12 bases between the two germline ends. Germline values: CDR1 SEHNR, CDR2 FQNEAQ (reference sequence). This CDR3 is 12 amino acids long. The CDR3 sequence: CASSRDTTEAFF. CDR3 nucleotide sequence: TGTGCCAGCAGCCGGGACACCACCGAAGCTTTCTTT.

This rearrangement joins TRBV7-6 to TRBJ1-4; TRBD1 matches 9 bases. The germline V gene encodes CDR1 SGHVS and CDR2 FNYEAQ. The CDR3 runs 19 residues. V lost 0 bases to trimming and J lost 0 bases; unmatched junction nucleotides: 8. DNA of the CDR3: TGTGCCAGCAGCTTAGCACCTACCGGGACAGGGACAACTAATGAAAAACTGTTTTTT. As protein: CASSLAPTGTGTTNEKLFF.

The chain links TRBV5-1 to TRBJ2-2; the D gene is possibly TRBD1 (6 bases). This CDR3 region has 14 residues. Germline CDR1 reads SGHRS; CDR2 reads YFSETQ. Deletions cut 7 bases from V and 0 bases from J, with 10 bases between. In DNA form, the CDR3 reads TGCGCCAGCCAGGACAGCCCGAACACCGGGGAGCTGTTTTTT. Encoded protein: CASQDSPNTGELFF.

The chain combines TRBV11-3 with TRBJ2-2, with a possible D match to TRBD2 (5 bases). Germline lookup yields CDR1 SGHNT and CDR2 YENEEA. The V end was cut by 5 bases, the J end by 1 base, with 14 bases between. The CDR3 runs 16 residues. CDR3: CASSTRRRLNTGELFF. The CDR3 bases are TGTGCCAGCAGCACCCGGAGGAGGCTGAACACCGGGGAGCTGTTTTTT.

The CDR3 here is CASSPVQGGSKEGYTF. As DNA, the CDR3 is TGTGCCAGCTCACCAGTACAGGGGGGATCCAAAGAGGGCTACACCTTC. The J gene is TRBJ1-2, the V gene TRBV18; 8 nucleotides align to TRBD1. Germline lookup yields CDR1 KGHSH and CDR2 LQKENI. This CDR3 region has 16 residues. V trimming: 2 bases; J trimming: 8 bases; junction bases outside the gene matches: 13.

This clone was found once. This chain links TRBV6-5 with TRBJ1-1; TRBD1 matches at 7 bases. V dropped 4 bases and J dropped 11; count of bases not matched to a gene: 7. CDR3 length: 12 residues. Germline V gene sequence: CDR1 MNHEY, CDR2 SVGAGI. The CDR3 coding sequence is TGTGCCAGCAGTTGGGCCCAGGGGGAGGCTTTCTTT. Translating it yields CASSWAQGEAFF.

For the CDR3, the DNA is TGTGCCAGCAGTTTAGTCCGGGAGGTTACAGCTTTCTTT. It specifies CASSLVREVTAFF. V is TRBV28 and J is TRBJ1-1; D is uncertain. Germline CDR1 is MDHEN and CDR2 is SYDVKM. V dropped 2 bases and J dropped 10 bases, with 14 bases sitting between them. This CDR3 is built from 13 residues.

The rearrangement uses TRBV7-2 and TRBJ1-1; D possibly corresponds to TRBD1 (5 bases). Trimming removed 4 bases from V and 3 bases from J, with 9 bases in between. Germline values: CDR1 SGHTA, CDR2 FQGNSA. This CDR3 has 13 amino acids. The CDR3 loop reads CASSYEGDTEAFF. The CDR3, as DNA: TGTGCCAGCAGCTATGAAGGGGACACTGAAGCTTTCTTT.

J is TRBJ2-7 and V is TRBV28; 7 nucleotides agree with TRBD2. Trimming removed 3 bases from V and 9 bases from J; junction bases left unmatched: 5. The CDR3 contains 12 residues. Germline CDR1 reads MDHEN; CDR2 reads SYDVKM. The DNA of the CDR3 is TGTGCCAGCAGTTTTGGGACTACGAGGCAGTACTTC. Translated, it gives CASSFGTTRQYF. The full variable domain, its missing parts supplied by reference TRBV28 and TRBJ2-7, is DVKVTQSSRYLVKRTGEKVFLECVQDMDHENMFWYRQDPGLGLRLIYFSYDVKMKEKGDIPEGYSVSREKKERFSLILESASTNQTSMYLCASSFGTTRQYFGPGTRLTVT.

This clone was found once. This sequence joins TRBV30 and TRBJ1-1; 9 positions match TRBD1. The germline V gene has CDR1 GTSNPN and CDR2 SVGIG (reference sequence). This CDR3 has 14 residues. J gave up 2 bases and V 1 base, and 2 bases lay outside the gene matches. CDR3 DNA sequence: TGTGCCTGGAGTGACAGGGGGCGAAACACTGAAGCTTTCTTT. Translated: CAWSDRGRNTEAFF.

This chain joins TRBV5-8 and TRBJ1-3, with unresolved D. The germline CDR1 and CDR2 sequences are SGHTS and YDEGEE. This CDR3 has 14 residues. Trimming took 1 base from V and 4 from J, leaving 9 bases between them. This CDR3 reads CASSLRGPGNTIYF. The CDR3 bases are TGTGCCAGCAGCTTGAGAGGGCCCGGAAACACCATATATTTT.

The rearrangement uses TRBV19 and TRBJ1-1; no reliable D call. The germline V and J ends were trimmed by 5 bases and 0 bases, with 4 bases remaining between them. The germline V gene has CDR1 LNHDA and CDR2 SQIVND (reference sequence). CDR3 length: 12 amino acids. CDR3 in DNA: TGTGCCAGTAGTTCGGTGAACACTGAAGCTTTCTTT. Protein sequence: CASSSVNTEAFF.

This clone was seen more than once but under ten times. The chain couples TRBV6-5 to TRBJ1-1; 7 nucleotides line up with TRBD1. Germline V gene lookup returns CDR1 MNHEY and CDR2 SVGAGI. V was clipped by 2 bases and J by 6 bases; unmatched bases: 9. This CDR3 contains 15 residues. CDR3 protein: CASSYGGRGMAEAFF. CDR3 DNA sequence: TGTGCCAGCAGTTACGGCGGCAGGGGGATGGCTGAAGCTTTCTTT.

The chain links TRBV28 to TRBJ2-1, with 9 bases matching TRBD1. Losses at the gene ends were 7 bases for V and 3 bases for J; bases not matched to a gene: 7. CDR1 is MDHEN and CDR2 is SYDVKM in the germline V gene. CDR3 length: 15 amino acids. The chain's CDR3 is CASKAPGQGYNEQFF. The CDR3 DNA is TGTGCCAGCAAGGCGCCGGGACAGGGCTACAATGAGCAGTTCTTC.

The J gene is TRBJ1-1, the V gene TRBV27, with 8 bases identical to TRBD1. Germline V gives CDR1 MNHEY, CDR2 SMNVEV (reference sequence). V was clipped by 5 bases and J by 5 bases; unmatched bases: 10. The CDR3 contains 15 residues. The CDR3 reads CASSNSRQGRTEAFF. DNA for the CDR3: TGTGCCAGCAGTAACTCAAGACAGGGGAGGACTGAAGCTTTCTTT.

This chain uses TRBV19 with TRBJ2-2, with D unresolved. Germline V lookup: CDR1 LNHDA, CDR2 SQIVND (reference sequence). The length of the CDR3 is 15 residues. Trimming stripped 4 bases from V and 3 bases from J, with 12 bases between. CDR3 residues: CASSKAAAYTGELFF. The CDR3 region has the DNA TGTGCCAGTAGTAAGGCCGCGGCATACACCGGGGAGCTGTTTTTT.

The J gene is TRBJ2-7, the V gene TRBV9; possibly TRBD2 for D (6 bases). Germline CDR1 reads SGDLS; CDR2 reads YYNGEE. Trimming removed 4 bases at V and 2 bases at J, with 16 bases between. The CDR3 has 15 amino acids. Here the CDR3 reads CASSSTAGMTYEQYF. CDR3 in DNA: TGTGCCAGCAGCTCAACGGCGGGGATGACCTACGAGCAGTACTTC.

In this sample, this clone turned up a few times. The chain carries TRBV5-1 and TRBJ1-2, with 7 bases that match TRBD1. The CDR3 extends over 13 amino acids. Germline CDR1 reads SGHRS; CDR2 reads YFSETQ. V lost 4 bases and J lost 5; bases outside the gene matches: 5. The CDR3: CASSQETGYGYTF. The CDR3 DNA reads TGCGCCAGCAGCCAAGAGACAGGGTATGGCTACACCTTC.

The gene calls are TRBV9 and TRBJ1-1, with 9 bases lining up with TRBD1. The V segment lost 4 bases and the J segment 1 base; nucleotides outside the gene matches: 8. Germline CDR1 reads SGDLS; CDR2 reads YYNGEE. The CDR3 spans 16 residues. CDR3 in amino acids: CASSLTGGPGNTEAFF. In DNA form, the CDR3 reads TGTGCCAGCAGCCTAACAGGGGGCCCTGGGAACACTGAAGCTTTCTTT.